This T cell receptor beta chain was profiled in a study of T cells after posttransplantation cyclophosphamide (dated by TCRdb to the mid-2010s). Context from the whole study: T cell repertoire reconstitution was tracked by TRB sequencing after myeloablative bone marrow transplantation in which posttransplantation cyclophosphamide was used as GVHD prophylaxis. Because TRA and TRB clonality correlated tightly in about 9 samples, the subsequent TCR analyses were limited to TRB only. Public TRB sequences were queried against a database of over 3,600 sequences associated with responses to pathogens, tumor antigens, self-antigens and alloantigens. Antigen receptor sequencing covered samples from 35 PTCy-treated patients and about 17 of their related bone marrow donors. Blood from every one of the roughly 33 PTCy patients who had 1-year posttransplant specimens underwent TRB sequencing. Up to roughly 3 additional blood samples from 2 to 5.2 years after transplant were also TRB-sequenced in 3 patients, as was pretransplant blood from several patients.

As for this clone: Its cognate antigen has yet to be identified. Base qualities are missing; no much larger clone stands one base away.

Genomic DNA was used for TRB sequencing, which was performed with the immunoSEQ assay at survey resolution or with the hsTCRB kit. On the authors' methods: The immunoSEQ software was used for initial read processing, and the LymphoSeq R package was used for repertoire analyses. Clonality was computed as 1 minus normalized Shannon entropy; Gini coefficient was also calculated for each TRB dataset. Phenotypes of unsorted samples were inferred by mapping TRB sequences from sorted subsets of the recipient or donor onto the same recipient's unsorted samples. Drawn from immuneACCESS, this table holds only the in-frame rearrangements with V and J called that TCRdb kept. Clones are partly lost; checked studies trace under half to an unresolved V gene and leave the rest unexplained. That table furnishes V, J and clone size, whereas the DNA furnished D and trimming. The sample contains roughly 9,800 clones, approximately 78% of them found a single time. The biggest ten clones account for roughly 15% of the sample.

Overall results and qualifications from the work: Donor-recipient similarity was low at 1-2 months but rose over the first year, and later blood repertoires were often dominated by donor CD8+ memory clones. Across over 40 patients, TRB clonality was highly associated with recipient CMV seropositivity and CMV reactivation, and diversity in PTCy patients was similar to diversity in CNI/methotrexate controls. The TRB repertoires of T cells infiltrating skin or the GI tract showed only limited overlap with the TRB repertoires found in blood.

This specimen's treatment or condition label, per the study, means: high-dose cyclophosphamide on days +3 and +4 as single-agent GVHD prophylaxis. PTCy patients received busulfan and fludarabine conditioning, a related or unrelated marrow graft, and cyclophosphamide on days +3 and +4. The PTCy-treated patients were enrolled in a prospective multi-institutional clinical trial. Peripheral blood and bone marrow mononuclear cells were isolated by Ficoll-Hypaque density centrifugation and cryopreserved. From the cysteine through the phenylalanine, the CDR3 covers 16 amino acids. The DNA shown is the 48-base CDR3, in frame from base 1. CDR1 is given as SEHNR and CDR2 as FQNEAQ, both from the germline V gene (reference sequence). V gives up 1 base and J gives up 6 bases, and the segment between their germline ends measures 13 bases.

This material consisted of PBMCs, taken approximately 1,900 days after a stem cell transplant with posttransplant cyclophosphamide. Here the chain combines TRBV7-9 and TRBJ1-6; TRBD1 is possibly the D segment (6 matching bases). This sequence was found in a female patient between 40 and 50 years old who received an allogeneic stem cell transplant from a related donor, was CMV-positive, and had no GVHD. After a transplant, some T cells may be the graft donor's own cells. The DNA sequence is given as TGTGCCAGCAGCTTAGTCGTAGGGACAAGTAATTCACCCCTCCACTTT. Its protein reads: CASSLVVGTSNSPLHF. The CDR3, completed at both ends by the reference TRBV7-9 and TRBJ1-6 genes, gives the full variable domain DTGVSQNPRHKITKRGQNVTFRCDPISEHNRLYWYRQTLGQGPEFLTYFQNEAQLEKSRLLSDRFSAERPKGSFSTLEIQRTEQGDSAMYLCASSLVVGTSNSPLHFGNGTRLTVT.